Detailed here is one TCR beta chain. Its specificity is unknown. A read error is likely, as this CDR3 ends without the conserved phenylalanine or tryptophan. No DNA is shown, since the ends of the CDR3 on it are uncertain; the CDR3 is the one TCRdb lists. Germline V lookup: CDR1 MNHNS, CDR2 SASEGT. The CDR3 is made up of 8 amino acids, end residues included. This record comes from a study of CD8+CD57+ T cells in acquired aplastic anemia. Study at large: DNA from sorted CD4+ and CD8+ cells averaged around 3.2 ug. General study findings and limits: Researchers report that twenty-nine CD8+ CDR3 sequences appeared in both patients and controls. Patients and controls had CD8+ Simpson's diversity values that were not significantly distinct.

The study profiled TCR beta VDJ and CDR3 using genomic DNA as template. TCRdb redid the calling of the reads with MiXCR, one entry per CDR3 protein. Seen here are 150,000 to 200,000 distinct CDR3 sequences, 64% observed once, and the top ten hold roughly 50%. This chain uses TRBV6-1 with TRBJ1-1. The sample consisted of sorted CD4+, CD8+, or CD8+CD57+ T cells (not recorded which) from PBMCs. This TCR was recovered from a human donor with severe aplastic anemia or a healthy control (not recorded which). CDR3 sequence: CASSQDKG.